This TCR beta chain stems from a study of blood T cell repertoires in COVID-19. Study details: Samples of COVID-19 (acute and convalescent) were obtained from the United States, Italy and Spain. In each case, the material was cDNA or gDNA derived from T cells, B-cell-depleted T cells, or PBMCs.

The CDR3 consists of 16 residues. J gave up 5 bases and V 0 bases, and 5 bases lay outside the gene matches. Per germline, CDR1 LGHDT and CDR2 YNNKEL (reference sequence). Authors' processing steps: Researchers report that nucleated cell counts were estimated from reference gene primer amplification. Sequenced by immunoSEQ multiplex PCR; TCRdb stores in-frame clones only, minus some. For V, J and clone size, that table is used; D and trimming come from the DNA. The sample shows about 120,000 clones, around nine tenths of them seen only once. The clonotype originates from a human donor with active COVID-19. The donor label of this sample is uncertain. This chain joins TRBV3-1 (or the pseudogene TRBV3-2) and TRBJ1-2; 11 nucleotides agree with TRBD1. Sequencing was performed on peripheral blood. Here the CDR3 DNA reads TGTGCCAGCAGCCAAGAAAGGACAGGGGGCGGATATGGCTACACCTTC. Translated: CASSQERTGGGYGYTF.